This T cell receptor (beta chain) appears in the sequencing data of a study of CXCR3-negative and CXCR3-positive naive CD8 T cells. TRB cDNA was prepared as libraries by UMI-labeled 5' RACE. TCRdb derives one entry per CDR3 protein from the 5' RACE reads, leaving out DNA. Recorded for this sample: some 130,000 distinct CDR3 sequences. There are 15 residues in the CDR3. Germline V CDR1 and CDR2: SGDLS, YYNGEE. This chain joins TRBV9 and TRBJ2-7; lacking DNA, the TRBD1 call made by TCRdb goes unchecked. This receptor was identified in a human donor in good health. Some clones in this sample may be carry-over from other donors' samples. The source material was naive CXCR3- CD8+ T cells from blood. The subset: CD45RO-CCR7+CD27+CD95- naive CD8+ T cells lacking CXCR3 (TNR3-). The CDR3 here is CASSVGGQGSYEQYF.